Following are 29 T cell receptor beta chains from one sample sequenced in a study of PD-1 and CTLA-4 blockade in melanoma (dated by TCRdb to the early 2020s). The receptor library was made with the immunoSEQ multiplex PCR assay. In its TCRdb copy, this immuneACCESS table keeps in-frame sequences only and misses some clones. Where compared with another copy, unresolved V genes explain less than half of these, and the others have no known cause. The sample table shows some 30,000 clones, and around 90% are seen once. 5% to 7.5% of the sample is held by the ten biggest clonotypes. The sequences come from CD8+ T cells from peripheral blood, collected from a patient given anti-PD-1 treatment. All receptors derive from a human donor with melanoma.

This clone has just a few counts. The gene calls are TRBV5-6 and TRBJ2-1; D unresolved. CDR1 and CDR2 (germline): SGHDT, YYEEEE. This CDR3 is built from 13 residues. Trimming cost V 0 bases and J 7 bases, with 8 bases left between them. The CDR3 nucleotides read TGTGCCAGCAGCTTGGAATACGGGAATGAGCAGTTCTTC. Its protein product is CASSLEYGNEQFF.

The chain carries TRBV5-1 and TRBJ2-2; 7 nucleotides agree with TRBD2. There are 14 residues in the CDR3. The germline V gene encodes CDR1 SGHRS and CDR2 YFSETQ. V trimming: 8 bases; J trimming: 0 bases; junction bases outside the gene matches: 4. The DNA of the CDR3 is TGCGCCAGTTCGGGGGGAACGAACACCGGGGAGCTGTTTTTT. Its translation is CASSGGTNTGELFF.

The chain uses TRBV19 and TRBJ2-1; TRBD1 matches at 10 bases. This CDR3 has 18 residues. Germline CDR1 and CDR2: LNHDA and SQIVND (reference sequence). Germline trimming cut 3 bases from V and 8 bases from J; bases unmatched to any gene: 16. CDR3 sequence: CASSMGRYDRGLGDEQFF. The CDR3 DNA follows: TGTGCCAGTAGTATGGGACGTTATGACAGGGGGCTTGGGGATGAGCAGTTCTTC.

The chain links TRBV9 to TRBJ1-1, with no clear D. In germline, CDR1 is SGDLS, CDR2 YYNGEE. This CDR3 contains 13 residues. The germline V and J ends were trimmed by 1 base and 2 bases, with 6 bases remaining between them. CDR3: CASSVSTNTEAFF. For the CDR3, the DNA is TGTGCCAGCAGCGTAAGTACTAACACTGAAGCTTTCTTT.

As to this clone: The junction departs from the called germline gene at one end, perhaps through a read error. The rearrangement uses TRBV27 and TRBJ1-2, with D possibly matching TRBD1 (5 bases). The CDR3 sequence is 15 residues long. Germline V gene sequence: CDR1 MNHEY, CDR2 SMNVEV (reference sequence). DNA for the CDR3: TGTGCCAGCAGTATATCAGGGATCCCCGGTGAGGGCTACACCTTC. Its translation: CASSISGIPGEGYTF.

The gene calls are TRBV28 and TRBJ2-7; a possible D gene is TRBD1 (5 bases). The CDR3 consists of 15 residues. Germline CDR1 and CDR2: MDHEN and SYDVKM. Trimming removed 2 bases from V and 1 base from J, with 12 bases in between. CDR3 region: CASSLQGSSSYEQYF. DNA of the CDR3: TGTGCCAGCAGTTTACAGGGCAGCTCTTCCTACGAGCAGTACTTC.

The chain is built from TRBV11-2 and TRBJ2-5; D is uncertain. Trimming took off 5 bases at V and 1 base at J, with 11 bases between the two ends. The CDR3 is 14 amino acids. Germline assignment: CDR1 SGHAT and CDR2 FQNNGV. CDR3 DNA sequence: TGTGCCAGCAGCCCCTCGTGGGGCCAAGAGACCCAGTACTTC. The encoded protein is CASSPSWGQETQYF.

CDR3 protein: CASSTGPNTEAFF. CDR3 DNA sequence: TGCGCCAGCAGCACAGGCCCGAACACTGAAGCTTTCTTT. The chain employs TRBV4-1 and TRBJ1-1; a possible D gene is TRBD1 (5 bases). Trimming cost V 5 bases and J 1 base, with 8 bases left between them. Germline V CDR1 and CDR2: MGHRA, YSYEKL. The CDR3 covers 13 residues.

This rearrangement joins TRBV28 to TRBJ1-5; D gene uncertain. The ends were cut back, 3 bases at V and 5 bases at J, with 5 bases in the middle. This CDR3 is 12 amino acids long. Per the germline V gene, CDR1 is MDHEN and CDR2 is SYDVKM. In DNA form, the CDR3 reads TGTGCCAGCAGTTTGGAGGATCAGCCCCAGCATTTT. Protein product: CASSLEDQPQHF.

This chain connects TRBV6-2 or TRBV6-3 to TRBJ1-5; D is undetermined. There are 15 residues in the CDR3. Germline-derived CDR1 and CDR2 are MNHEY and SVGEGT. V gave up 2 bases and J gave up 3 bases, with 11 bases separating them. The CDR3 sequence is CASSYVSLSNQPQHF. The CDR3 DNA sequence: TGTGCCAGCAGTTACGTTTCACTGTCCAATCAGCCCCAGCATTTT.

This chain uses TRBV3-1 (or the pseudogene TRBV3-2) with TRBJ2-2, with D unresolved. CDR1 LGHDT and CDR2 YNNKEL come from the germline V gene (reference sequence). Trimming stripped 5 bases from V and 6 bases from J, with 13 bases between. This CDR3 contains 14 residues. CDR3 DNA: TGTGCCAGCAGCGCTCAGGCAGTCGCCGGGGAGCTGTTTTTT. This translates into CASSAQAVAGELFF.

On this clone: One end of the junction is discordant with germline, which a read error may explain. The rearrangement joins TRBV7-9 to TRBJ1-1; 9 bases are shared with TRBD1. Looked up from germline, CDR1 is SEHNR and CDR2 is FQNEAQ (reference sequence). The CDR3 sequence is 14 residues long. In DNA form, the CDR3 reads TGTGCGAGCACCGGACAGGGGATTAACACTGAAGCTTTCTTT. It is translated as CASTGQGINTEAFF.

The chain links TRBV15 to TRBJ1-1; D gene uncertain. From germline, CDR1 is LNHNV and CDR2 YYDKDF (reference sequence). Trimming left V 0 bases short and J 2 bases short, with 10 bases between. The CDR3 is 15 amino acids. As DNA, the CDR3 is TGTGCCACCAGCAGAGATCTGGGCCTCAACACTGAAGCTTTCTTT. Its protein product is CATSRDLGLNTEAFF.

The V and J genes are TRBV20-1 and TRBJ2-2; no reliable D call. Germline loops: CDR1 DFQATT, CDR2 SNEGSKA (reference sequence). V lost 5 bases and J 1 base, leaving 2 bases between the germline ends. The CDR3 totals 11 residues. The CDR3 DNA reads TGCAGTGCTGTGAACACCGGGGAGCTGTTTTTT. It yields the protein CSAVNTGELFF.

The chain recombines TRBV4-1 with TRBJ1-3, with D maybe TRBD1 (5 bases). The germline V and J ends were trimmed by 0 bases and 0 bases, with 9 bases remaining between them. Germline CDR1 is MGHRA and CDR2 is YSYEKL. The CDR3 length is 16 residues. CDR3 sequence reads: CASSQDFTGSGNTIYF. DNA of the CDR3: TGCGCCAGCAGCCAAGATTTTACAGGCTCTGGAAACACCATATATTTT.

The rearrangement uses TRBV29-1 and TRBJ2-1; D ambiguous. The CDR3 contains 10 residues. Looked up from germline, CDR1 is SQVTM and CDR2 is ANQGSEA. Trimming took off 1 base at V and 6 bases at J, with 1 base between the two ends. In DNA form, the CDR3 reads TGCAGCGTTGAAGTCAATGAGCAGTTCTTC. Translated: CSVEVNEQFF.

This clone was detected only a few times. The chain has TRBV10-2 and TRBJ2-2; weak D call: TRBD2 (7 bases). This CDR3 comprises 16 residues. V lost 8 bases and J 2 bases, leaving 18 bases between the germline ends. Germline V gives CDR1 WSHSY, CDR2 SAAADI. Here the CDR3 reads CASLRWGGPNTGELFF. Written as DNA, the CDR3 is TGCGCCAGCCTTAGATGGGGGGGCCCTAACACCGGGGAGCTGTTTTTT.

The chain is built from TRBV28 and TRBJ1-6; D is unresolved. The CDR3 has 16 amino acids. Germline CDR1 reads MDHEN; CDR2 reads SYDVKM. V lost 2 bases, J lost 9 bases, and 17 bases lay in between. The chain's CDR3 is CASSLGNPALSSPLHF. CDR3 bases: TGTGCCAGCAGTTTAGGCAATCCGGCTCTGAGTTCACCCCTCCACTTT.

The V gene is TRBV5-1, the J gene TRBJ2-5, with 7 bases matching TRBD1. The CDR3 totals 15 residues. Germline V gene lookup returns CDR1 SGHRS and CDR2 YFSETQ. J gave up 2 bases and V 1 base, and 5 bases lay outside the gene matches. This chain's CDR3 is CASSLSGGRQETQYF. The CDR3, as DNA: TGCGCCAGCAGCTTGTCAGGGGGAAGGCAAGAGACCCAGTACTTC.

The chain links TRBV7-9 to TRBJ2-2; weak D call: TRBD2 (6 bases). Germline V gives CDR1 SEHNR, CDR2 FQNEAQ (reference sequence). Trimming removed 5 bases from V and 7 bases from J, with 14 bases in between. The length of the CDR3 is 14 residues. Here the CDR3 DNA reads TGTGCCAGCAGCCCCCCGCGGGAACTCGGGGAGCTGTTTTTT. This sequence encodes CASSPPRELGELFF.

The CDR3 protein is CASSLGGLNTGELFF. CDR3 in DNA: TGTGCCAGCAGCTTAGGTGGGCTGAACACCGGGGAGCTGTTTTTT. The chain links TRBV7-6 to TRBJ2-2; D remains unclear. Germline V gene data show CDR1 as SGHVS and CDR2 as FNYEAQ. CDR3 length equals 15 residues. The ends were cut back, 1 base at V and 1 base at J, with 7 bases in the middle.

Regarding this clone: A read error may account for a junction end that differs from germline. The chain recombines TRBV30 with TRBJ1-2; the D gene is possibly TRBD1 (5 bases). From germline, CDR1 is GTSNPN and CDR2 SVGIG (reference sequence). The CDR3 sequence is 12 residues long. The CDR3 nucleotides are TGTGCCCGGAGGACAACTAACTATGGCTACACCTTC. Translating it yields CARRTTNYGYTF.

The chain links TRBV28 to TRBJ2-7, with no clear D. V lost 6 bases and J lost 0, with 12 bases in between. This CDR3 has 14 amino acids. Germline CDR1 reads MDHEN; CDR2 reads SYDVKM. CDR3 protein: CASSSDNNSYEQYF. The CDR3 nucleotides are TGTGCCAGCAGCTCGGATAATAACTCCTACGAGCAGTACTTC.

This clone has a handful of counts. This chain links TRBV28 with TRBJ1-4, with D possibly TRBD1 on 5 matching bases. Trimming stripped 3 bases from V and 6 bases from J, with 8 bases between. The CDR3 runs to 13 residues. Germline lookup yields CDR1 MDHEN and CDR2 SYDVKM. The CDR3 coding sequence is TGTGCCAGCAGTTTGGGGGGGGATGAAAAACTGTTTTTT. Translation gives CASSLGGDEKLFF.

V is TRBV14 and J is TRBJ1-2; D possibly corresponds to TRBD1 (5 bases). The germline CDR1 and CDR2 sequences are SGHDN and FVKESK. V shed 0 bases and J shed 4 bases, with 12 bases lying between them. The CDR3 consists of 15 residues. The CDR3 DNA reads as TGTGCCAGCAGCCAAGATCAGGGAGGGTTCTATGGCTACACCTTC. Its translation is CASSQDQGGFYGYTF.

The rearrangement links TRBV14 to TRBJ1-1; no reliable D call. V was clipped by 4 bases and J by 1 base, with 4 bases between them. In germline, CDR1 is SGHDN, CDR2 FVKESK. The CDR3 covers 12 residues. CDR3 residues: CASSLGNTEAFF. CDR3 bases: TGTGCCAGCAGCCTCGGGAACACTGAAGCTTTCTTT. Drawing the rest from reference TRBV14 and TRBJ1-1, the complete variable domain is EAGVTQFPSHSVIEKGQTVTLRCDPISGHDNLYWYRRVMGKEIKFLLHFVKESKQDESGMPNNRFLAERTGGTYSTLKVQPAELEDSGVYFCASSLGNTEAFFGQGTRLTVV.

The chain links TRBV14 to TRBJ2-1; 11 bases map to TRBD2. The junction had 23 bases not matched to a gene; V was cut back by 4 bases and J by 3 bases. The CDR3 extends over 22 amino acids. Germline CDR1 reads SGHDN; CDR2 reads FVKESK. The DNA of the CDR3 is TGTGCCAGCAGCCCAGGCGGAGGAGGCAGGGGGCGACTAGCGGGGCTCTACAATGAGCAGTTCTTC. Protein: CASSPGGGGRGRLAGLYNEQFF. Full variable domain (remainder filled in from reference TRBV14 and TRBJ2-1): EAGVTQFPSHSVIEKGQTVTLRCDPISGHDNLYWYRRVMGKEIKFLLHFVKESKQDESGMPNNRFLAERTGGTYSTLKVQPAELEDSGVYFCASSPGGGGRGRLAGLYNEQFFGPGTRLTVL.

The V and J genes are TRBV27 and TRBJ1-2; 9 nucleotides line up with TRBD1. The V gene's germline CDR1 is MNHEY and CDR2 SMNVEV (reference sequence). This CDR3 is built from 17 residues. Germline trimming cut 6 bases from V and 7 bases from J; bases unmatched to any gene: 18. The CDR3 sequence is CASSPGVPGTGSFGYTF. The CDR3 DNA reads as TGTGCCAGCAGCCCTGGGGTCCCCGGGACAGGGAGTTTTGGCTACACCTTC.

The table lists this clone with a count of one. As DNA, the CDR3 is TGTGCCAGCAGTTACAGGTCGGGGGGTGAAGCTTTCTTT. The encoded protein is CASSYRSGGEAFF. The V call is TRBV6-5, the J call TRBJ1-1; D is perhaps TRBD1 (5 bases). The germline V gene has CDR1 MNHEY and CDR2 SVGAGI. The germline V and J ends were trimmed by 2 bases and 7 bases, with 11 bases remaining between them. This CDR3 region has 13 residues.